This T cell receptor beta chain derives from a study of T cell responses to AZD1222 COVID-19 vaccine. Overall study results and limits: Spike-wide vaccine-associated CD4 TCRs dominated at 160-218 and 743-854. It should be noted that donors were predominantly white British and more often female, and clonal diversity was possibly underestimated.

Profiling relied on immunoSEQ multiplex PCR, and the TCRdb table lists in-frame clones only, not all of them. The sample lists approximately 72,000 clones, about 89% occurring once. A word on this clone: Its matching antigen is unknown.

V was pared by 6 bases and J by 5 bases, with 14 bases between. This CDR3 is 13 amino acids long. The rearrangement joins TRBV12-3 or TRBV12-4 to TRBJ2-7; the D gene could be TRBD1 or TRBD2 (5 bases each). This TCR derives from an adult who received the AZD1222 COVID-19 vaccine. This specimen was peripheral blood, taken 28 days after the second AZD1222 dose. CDR3 region: CASRTSGPDEQYF. As DNA, the CDR3 is TGTGCCAGCAGAACCTCGGGACCCGACGAGCAGTACTTC.